This T cell receptor beta chain was recorded in a study of shared T cell receptors in the human thymus. A word on this clone: The sample contains more than one DNA sequence encoding this CDR3.

Per the germline V gene, CDR1 is LNHDA and CDR2 is SQIVND (reference sequence). CDR3 size: 11 residues. The V end lost 5 bases, the J end lost 3 bases, and 5 bases lay between the germline ends. Repertoires were generated with immunoSEQ multiplex PCR, while TCRdb's copy carries only in-frame clones and drops some. The sample lists approximately 490,000 clones; 70% to 80% were seen once. These sequences were also reported in another study, on human thymus T cells. This second report adds: Resections obtained during corrective heart surgery supplied the thymus tissue. Within thymic and blood repertoires, V and J gene usage appeared to be biased. Related research found strongly overlapping thymic repertoires in unrelated individuals.

This receptor was identified in a boy under two years old with a congenital heart defect. Sequencing used thymocytes. The rearrangement uses TRBV19 and TRBJ2-7; a possible D gene is TRBD2 (5 bases). For the CDR3, the DNA is TGTGCCAGTAGTCGGGGCTACGAGCAGTACTTC. Translated: CASSRGYEQYF.